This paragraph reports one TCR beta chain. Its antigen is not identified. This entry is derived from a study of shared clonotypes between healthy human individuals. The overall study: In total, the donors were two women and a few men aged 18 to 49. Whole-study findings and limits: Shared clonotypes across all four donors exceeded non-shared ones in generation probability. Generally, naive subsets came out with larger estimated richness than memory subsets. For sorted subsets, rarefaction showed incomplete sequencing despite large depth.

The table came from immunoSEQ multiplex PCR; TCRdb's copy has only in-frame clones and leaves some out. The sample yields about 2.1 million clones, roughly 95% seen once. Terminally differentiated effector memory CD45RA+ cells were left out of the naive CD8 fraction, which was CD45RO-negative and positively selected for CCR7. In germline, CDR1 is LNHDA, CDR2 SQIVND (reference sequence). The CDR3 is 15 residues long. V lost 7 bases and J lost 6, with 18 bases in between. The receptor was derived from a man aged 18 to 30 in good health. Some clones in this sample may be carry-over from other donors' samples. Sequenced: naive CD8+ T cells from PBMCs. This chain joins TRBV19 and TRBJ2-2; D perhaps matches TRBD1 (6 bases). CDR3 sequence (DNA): TGTGCCAGTATTGGACAGTCCTTAGTGCCCGGGGAGCTGTTTTTT. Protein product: CASIGQSLVPGELFF.